A single sample is the source of the 3 T cell receptor beta chains below, sequenced in a study of Graves' ophthalmopathy and Graves' hyperthyroidism. TCR beta CDR3 amplification used RNA transcripts. Second-round multiplex PCR came after first-round RT-PCR with HTBI primers. TCRdb independently ran MiXCR on the multiplex PCR reads; one entry per CDR3 protein. The sample includes 600,000 to 950,000 distinct CDR3 sequences, 35% to 50% seen only once; the top ten take approximately 43%. The source material was peripheral blood. These receptors were taken from an adult man with Graves' ophthalmopathy.

This clonotype has just a few counts. This chain connects TRBV7-9 to TRBJ1-4; D ambiguous. The CDR3 is made up of 14 amino acids. The V and J ends lost 3 bases and 0 bases respectively, with 5 bases between them. Germline loops: CDR1 SEHNR, CDR2 FQNEAQ (reference sequence). The CDR3 DNA follows: TGTGCCAGCAGCTTCCCCCCAACTAATGAAAAACTGTTTTTT. Translated: CASSFPPTNEKLFF.

The chain has TRBV7-3 and TRBJ1-2; no reliable D call. V gave up 2 bases and J gave up 6 bases, with 16 bases separating them. CDR1 and CDR2 (germline): SGHTA, FQGTGA. The CDR3 runs to 15 residues. CDR3 region: CASSLEWASPNGYTF. CDR3 nucleotide sequence: TGTGCCAGCAGCTTAGAGTGGGCGAGCCCTAATGGCTACACCTTC. Based on the CDR3 plus reference TRBV7-3 and TRBJ1-2, the full variable domain is GAGVSQTPSNKVTEKGKYVELRCDPISGHTALYWYRQSLGQGPEFLIYFQGTGAADDSGLPNDRFFAVRPEGSVSTLKIQRTERGDSAVYLCASSLEWASPNGYTFGSGTRLTVV.

CDR3 amino acids: CASRGQSLWTGAYEQYF. CDR3 in DNA: TGTGCCAGCAGGGGCCAGTCGCTGTGGACAGGGGCCTACGAGCAGTACTTC. The V gene is TRBV28, the J gene TRBJ2-7, with 9 nucleotides matching TRBD1. Per the germline V gene, CDR1 is MDHEN and CDR2 is SYDVKM. J was trimmed by 2 bases and V by 6 bases; bases with no gene match: 14. The CDR3 is 17 residues long.